Below are 21 T cell receptor beta chains sequenced from a single sample in a study of CD8 T cells in Susac syndrome. The authors reverse transcribed roughly 0.5 to 1 ug RNA with random hexamers. TCRdb ran MiXCR on the immunoSEQ multiplex PCR reads and lists one entry per CDR3 protein. This table has about 300,000 distinct CDR3 sequences, around 83% appearing once. Sequencing was carried out using CD8+ T cells from PBMCs. All receptors come from a human donor with multiple sclerosis.

This chain uses TRBV29-1 with TRBJ2-7; TRBD1 matches at 7 bases. The CDR3 contains 12 residues. Germline loops: CDR1 SQVTM, CDR2 ANQGSEA. Unmatched junction bases numbered 2, after V lost 0 bases and J lost 6 bases. CDR3 sequence (DNA): TGCAGCGTTGAAGATCCAGGGGGCGAGCAGTACTTC. Its translation: CSVEDPGGEQYF.

This clonotype was seen a single time. The rearrangement links TRBV9 to TRBJ2-3; 8 bases are shared with TRBD2. This CDR3 is 16 amino acids long. V dropped 4 bases and J dropped 0; count of bases not matched to a gene: 7. Germline V lookup: CDR1 SGDLS, CDR2 YYNGEE. CDR3 loop: CASSHGSGISTDTQYF. Written as DNA, the CDR3 is TGTGCCAGCAGCCATGGTAGCGGGATCAGCACAGATACGCAGTATTTT.

This clonotype was picked up a small number of times. V is TRBV3-1 and J is TRBJ2-1; TRBD1 agrees at 10 bases. The CDR3 is made up of 16 amino acids. The germline CDR1 and CDR2 sequences are LGHDT and YNNKEL (reference sequence). J gave up 9 bases and V 2 bases, and 10 bases lay outside the gene matches. CDR3 in amino acids: CASSQQKGQGLAEQFF. For the CDR3, the DNA is TGTGCCAGCAGCCAACAAAAGGGACAGGGGCTAGCTGAGCAGTTCTTC.

The V and J genes are TRBV5-6 and TRBJ2-7, with 10 bases aligning to TRBD1. The CDR3 covers 14 residues. V was pared by 3 bases and J by 4 bases, with 4 bases of the junction left unmatched. Germline V gene lookup returns CDR1 SGHDT and CDR2 YYEEEE. The DNA for the CDR3 is TGTGCCAGCAGCTACGGGACAGGGGTATACGAGCAGTACTTC. Translation gives CASSYGTGVYEQYF.

CDR3 amino acids: CASSYSGETEAFF. CDR3 nucleotides: TGTGCCAGCAGTTACTCGGGTGAAACTGAAGCTTTCTTT. The chain uses TRBV6-5 and TRBJ1-1; D call uncertain. Deletions cut 0 bases from V and 5 bases from J, with 7 bases between. This CDR3 contains 13 residues. Germline assignment: CDR1 MNHEY and CDR2 SVGAGI.

The gene calls are TRBV7-9 and TRBJ1-1; TRBD1 is a possible D gene (5 bases). Germline lookup yields CDR1 SEHNR and CDR2 FQNEAQ (reference sequence). The CDR3 runs to 16 residues. Trimming pared 2 bases from V and 1 base from J, leaving 14 bases between. The CDR3 here is CASSLWGDGQNTEAFF. CDR3 in DNA: TGTGCCAGCAGCTTATGGGGGGACGGGCAGAACACTGAAGCTTTCTTT.

This chain uses TRBV7-9 with TRBJ2-3; perhaps TRBD2 as D (6 bases). Germline assignment: CDR1 SEHNR and CDR2 FQNEAQ (reference sequence). The CDR3 has 13 residues. V was shortened by 8 bases and J by 6 bases, with 15 bases between the two germline ends. CDR3 sequence (DNA): TGTGCCAGCGGGCCTAGCGAGTACGATACGCAGTATTTT. This sequence encodes CASGPSEYDTQYF.

The V and J genes are TRBV29-1 and TRBJ2-2; D remains unclear. Germline values: CDR1 SQVTM, CDR2 ANQGSEA. The CDR3 contains 12 residues. Trimming took 4 bases from V and 4 from J, leaving 7 bases between them. This chain's CDR3 is CSVGRPTGELFF. The CDR3 DNA follows: TGCAGCGTTGGCAGACCCACCGGGGAGCTGTTTTTT.

The chain carries TRBV27 and TRBJ2-7; the match to TRBD2 covers 8 bases. This CDR3 region has 14 residues. J was trimmed by 4 bases and V by 7 bases; bases with no gene match: 9. In germline, CDR1 is MNHEY, CDR2 SMNVEV (reference sequence). CDR3 nucleotide sequence: TGTGCCAGCACCTCGGGAGGGGCTGCTTACGAGCAGTACTTC. This gives the protein CASTSGGAAYEQYF.

The chain uses TRBV5-5 and TRBJ2-7, with D perhaps TRBD1 or TRBD2 (6 bases each). The CDR3 has 13 residues. Germline assignment: CDR1 SGHKS and CDR2 YYEKEE (reference sequence). The ends were cut back, 4 bases at V and 5 bases at J, with 13 bases in the middle. The CDR3 loop is CASSPPGADEQYF. Here the CDR3 DNA reads TGTGCCAGCAGCCCGCCGGGGGCGGACGAGCAGTACTTC.

The genes are TRBV4-1 and TRBJ2-7; weak D call: TRBD2 (6 bases). The V end lost 1 base, the J end lost 2 bases, and 12 bases lay between the germline ends. CDR3 length: 15 amino acids. The germline V gene encodes CDR1 MGHRA and CDR2 YSYEKL. The CDR3 is CASSQAPGDTYEQYF. The CDR3 nucleotides read TGCGCCAGCAGCCAAGCGCCGGGGGATACCTACGAGCAGTACTTC.

This rearrangement joins TRBV6-5 to TRBJ2-3, with D hard to call. This CDR3 is built from 17 residues. CDR1 is MNHEY and CDR2 is SVGAGI in the germline V gene. V lost 2 bases and J lost 0, with 15 bases in between. For the CDR3, the DNA is TGTGCCAGCAGTTACCCATCGGATAGGATTAGCACAGATACGCAGTATTTT. Its protein is CASSYPSDRISTDTQYF.

The chain combines TRBV7-9 with TRBJ2-1; 12 bases are shared with TRBD2. This CDR3 region has 17 residues. Losses at the gene ends were 1 base for V and 6 bases for J; bases not matched to a gene: 7. Germline CDR1 SEHNR, CDR2 FQNEAQ (reference sequence). The CDR3 loop reads CASSLGRLAGVVNEQFF. The CDR3 region has the DNA TGTGCCAGCAGCTTAGGGAGACTAGCGGGAGTAGTCAATGAGCAGTTCTTC.

The chain uses TRBV7-9 and TRBJ2-7; no firm D call. The CDR3 totals 13 residues. CDR1 and CDR2 from the germline V gene are SEHNR and FQNEAQ (reference sequence). Trimming cost V 5 bases and J 5 bases, with 13 bases left between them. The DNA of the CDR3 is TGTGCCAGCAGCCACCCCCACCGTGACGAGCAGTACTTC. This encodes CASSHPHRDEQYF.

J is TRBJ2-1 and V is TRBV4-1; D may be TRBD2 (6 bases). Between the trimmed V and J ends, which lost 0 bases and 2 bases, there was a span of 11 bases. The CDR3 totals 16 residues. Germline values: CDR1 MGHRA, CDR2 YSYEKL. CDR3 region: CASSQEGAGTYNEQFF. In nucleotides, the CDR3 is TGCGCCAGCAGCCAAGAGGGAGCGGGTACCTACAATGAGCAGTTCTTC.

The V call is TRBV7-9, the J call TRBJ1-1; D ambiguous. Germline CDR1 reads SEHNR; CDR2 reads FQNEAQ (reference sequence). CDR3 length: 11 amino acids. V was trimmed by 1 base and J by 6 bases, leaving 3 bases between them. The CDR3 region has the DNA TGTGCCAGCAGCTTAGTGCCTGAAGCTTTCTTT. It codes for CASSLVPEAFF.

The genes are TRBV27 and TRBJ1-5, with 7 bases that match TRBD1. The germline V gene encodes CDR1 MNHEY and CDR2 SMNVEV (reference sequence). Germline trimming cut 7 bases from V and 2 bases from J; bases unmatched to any gene: 5. The CDR3 contains 14 residues. The CDR3 nucleotides read TGTGCCAGCACAAAAACAGGGGGCAATCAGCCCCAGCATTTT. Translating gives CASTKTGGNQPQHF.

The chain has TRBV30 and TRBJ2-5, with D possibly TRBD2 on 6 matching bases. Germline CDR1 reads GTSNPN; CDR2 reads SVGIG (reference sequence). CDR3 size: 14 residues. Between the trimmed V and J ends, which lost 4 bases and 1 base, there was a span of 13 bases. For the CDR3, the DNA is TGTGCCTGGATTGGTCCCGGGAGCCAAGAGACCCAGTACTTC. Translation gives CAWIGPGSQETQYF.

The V and J genes are TRBV27 and TRBJ1-4; no reliable D call. This CDR3 has 14 residues. The germline V and J ends were trimmed by 5 bases and 9 bases, with 16 bases remaining between them. The germline CDR1 and CDR2 sequences are MNHEY and SMNVEV (reference sequence). CDR3 DNA sequence: TGTGCCAGCAGTGTAACCGGCTCAGACAAAAAACTGTTTTTT. Its protein product is CASSVTGSDKKLFF.

This chain joins TRBV5-6 and TRBJ1-1; 12 bases are a match to TRBD1. Germline V gene sequence: CDR1 SGHDT, CDR2 YYEEEE. The CDR3 has 17 amino acids. V dropped 4 bases and J dropped 6; count of bases not matched to a gene: 13. Here the CDR3 reads CASSPVRDRGPGSEAFF. DNA of the CDR3: TGTGCCAGCAGCCCTGTTCGGGACAGGGGGCCGGGCTCTGAAGCTTTCTTT.

The chain uses TRBV14 and TRBJ2-1; no reliable D call. The CDR3 sequence is 14 residues long. The germline V and J ends were trimmed by 0 bases and 10 bases, with 13 bases remaining between them. Germline V lookup: CDR1 SGHDN, CDR2 FVKESK. The DNA for the CDR3 is TGTGCCAGCAGCCAAGAATCCTGGGGATTAGAGCAGTTCTTC. Translated, it gives CASSQESWGLEQFF.